This entry features one T cell receptor beta chain sequence. What it recognizes is unknown. Original handling: Out-of-frame sequences were removed, leaving about 2,300,000 distinct TCRbeta sequences. Here immunoSEQ multiplex PCR was the method, and the copy in TCRdb shows in-frame clones only, minus some. V and J calls and clone size are as listed in that table; D and trimming were resolved from the DNA. The repertoire has about 73,000 clones, roughly 80% of them found once; the top ten carry 2.6%. This CDR3 has 16 amino acids. V lost 4 bases to trimming and J lost 3 bases, with 18 bases between them. Germline CDR1 SGHRS, CDR2 YFSETQ. The data were obtained in a study of memory CD4+ T cells and cytomegalovirus serostatus. Single viable CD3+CD4+CD8-CD45RO+ cells were sorted as the memory CD4+ T cells. Total CD4+ T cells were enriched by CD4 positive selection. Study conclusions and caveats: A US-trained random forest predicted CMV serostatus with median AUC around 0.9.

V usage is TRBV5-1 and J usage is TRBJ2-3; possible D gene TRBD2, 5 bases. The clonotype comes from an adult in good health and CMV-seropositive. Sequencing input: memory CD4+ T cells from blood. CDR3 DNA sequence: TGCGCCAGCAGCCTGATGACTACCTCTCGGACAGATACGCAGTATTTT. Encoded protein: CASSLMTTSRTDTQYF.